This T cell receptor (beta chain) stems from a study of CD8+ T cells in alopecia areata. Study details: Oral tofacitinib, 5 to 10 mg twice daily, was given in an open-label trial.

There are a few counts of this clone. Investigators isolated RNA and reverse transcribed it into cDNA to act as the sequencing template. The data were produced by immunoSEQ multiplex PCR, yet TCRdb's version contains in-frame clones alone and is incomplete. The table includes about 100,000 clones, just under 60% detected once. Documented treatment: oral pan-JAK inhibitor, 5-10 mg twice daily. The germline CDR1 and CDR2 sequences are SQVTM and ANQGSEA. CDR3 length equals 14 residues. V lost 4 bases and J 5 bases, leaving 14 bases between the germline ends. The receptor's source is a human donor with alopecia areata. J is TRBJ2-2 and V is TRBV29-1; D may be TRBD1 (5 bases). The material was CD8+ T cells sorted from blood, obtained between weeks 55 and 65, from a patient treated with tofacitinib. The CDR3 coding sequence is TGCAGCGTTGGAAAGATTAGGGGAACCGGGGAGCTGTTTTTT. Protein: CSVGKIRGTGELFF.